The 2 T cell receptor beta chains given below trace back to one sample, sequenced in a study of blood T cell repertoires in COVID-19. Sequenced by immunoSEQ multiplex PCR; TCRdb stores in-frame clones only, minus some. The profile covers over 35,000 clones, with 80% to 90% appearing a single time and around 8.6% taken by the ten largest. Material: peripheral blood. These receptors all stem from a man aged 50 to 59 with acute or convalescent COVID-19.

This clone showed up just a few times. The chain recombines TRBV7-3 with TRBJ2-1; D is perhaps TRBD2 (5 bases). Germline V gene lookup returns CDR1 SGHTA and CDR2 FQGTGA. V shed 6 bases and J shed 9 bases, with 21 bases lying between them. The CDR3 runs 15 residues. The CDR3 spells CASSQEGSWVGEQFF. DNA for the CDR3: TGTGCCAGCAGTCAGGAAGGGAGTTGGGTGGGTGAGCAGTTCTTC.

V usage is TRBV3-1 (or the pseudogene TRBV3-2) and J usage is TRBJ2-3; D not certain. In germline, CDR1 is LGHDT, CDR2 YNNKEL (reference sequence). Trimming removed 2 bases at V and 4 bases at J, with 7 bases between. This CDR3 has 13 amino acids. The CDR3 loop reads CASSQLRADTQYF. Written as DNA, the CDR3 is TGTGCCAGCAGCCAATTACGGGCAGATACGCAGTATTTT.